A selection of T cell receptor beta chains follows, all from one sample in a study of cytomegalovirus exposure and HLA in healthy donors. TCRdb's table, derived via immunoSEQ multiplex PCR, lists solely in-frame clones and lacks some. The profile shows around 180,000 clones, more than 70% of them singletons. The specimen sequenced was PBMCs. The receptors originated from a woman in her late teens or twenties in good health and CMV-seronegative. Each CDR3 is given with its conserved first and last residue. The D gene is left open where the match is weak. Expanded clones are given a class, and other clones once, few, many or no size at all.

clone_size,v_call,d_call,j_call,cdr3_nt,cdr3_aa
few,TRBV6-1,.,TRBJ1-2,TGTGCCAGCAGTGAATCGGCGGTGGGTGGCTACACCTTC,CASSESAVGGYTF
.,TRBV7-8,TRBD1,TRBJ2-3,TGTGCCAGCAGCCAACAGGGGTGGGATACGCAGTATTTT,CASSQQGWDTQYF
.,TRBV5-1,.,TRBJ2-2,TGCGCCAGCAGCTTGGTGTGGGAGTACGGGGAGCTGTTTTTT,CASSLVWEYGELFF
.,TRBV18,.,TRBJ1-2,TGTGCCAGCTCACCTCCGAACTATGGCTACACCTTC,CASSPPNYGYTF
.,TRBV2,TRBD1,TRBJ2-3,TGTGCCAGCAGTGAAGCCCGGAGGACAGGGGCTACAGATACGCAGTATTTT,CASSEARRTGATDTQYF
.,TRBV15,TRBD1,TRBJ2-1,TGTGCCACCAGCAGGGACAACAGGGGCGACTACAATGAGCAGTTCTTC,CATSRDNRGDYNEQFF
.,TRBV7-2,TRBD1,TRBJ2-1,TGTGCCAGCAGCTTAGTTAAGGGGGCGGGTGGTGAGCAGTTCTTC,CASSLVKGAGGEQFF
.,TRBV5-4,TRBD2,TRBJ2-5,TGTGCCAGCAGAATAGGGACTAGCGGGAGTTCAGAGACCCAGTACTTC,CASRIGTSGSSETQYF
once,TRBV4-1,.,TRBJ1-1,TGCGCCAGCAGCCATACGGACACGAACACTGAAGCTTTCTTT,CASSHTDTNTEAFF
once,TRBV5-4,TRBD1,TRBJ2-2,TGTGCCAGCAGCCCCGGACAGGGGGCTTACGGGGAGCTGTTTTTT,CASSPGQGAYGELFF
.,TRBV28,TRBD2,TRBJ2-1,TGTGCCAGCAGTTTAGGGACTGGACCAGCGGGGGAGCAGTTCTTC,CASSLGTGPAGEQFF
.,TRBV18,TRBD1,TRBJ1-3,TGTGCCAGCTCACCGTTAATGGCTCCACAGGGGGCCCTCTCTGGAAACACCATATATTTT,CASSPLMAPQGALSGNTIYF
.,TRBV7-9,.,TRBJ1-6,TGTGCCAGCAGCCTAACCAGCGGGAATAATTCACCCCTCCACTTT,CASSLTSGNNSPLHF
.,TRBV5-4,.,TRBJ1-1,TGTGCCAGCAGCCAGGGGAGGAACACTGAAGCTTTCTTT,CASSQGRNTEAFF
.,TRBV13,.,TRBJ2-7,TGTGCCAGCAGCCCGAGCCCCGGGGGGCCCGAGCAGTACTTC,CASSPSPGGPEQYF
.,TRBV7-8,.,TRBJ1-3,TGTGCCAGCAGCCCCAACAGGGCCCTCTCTGGAAACACCATATATTTT,CASSPNRALSGNTIYF
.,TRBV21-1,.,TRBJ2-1,TGTGCCAGCAGCAAAGTGGGCGGGGGGGACCCCGCTGAGCAGTTCTTC,CASSKVGGGDPAEQFF
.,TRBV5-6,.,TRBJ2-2,TGTGCCAGCAGCACCCGGACTTATGCCGGTAGCGGGGAGCTGTTTTTT,CASSTRTYAGSGELFF
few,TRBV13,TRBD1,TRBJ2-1,TGTGCCAGCAGCTTCCCCGGGACAGGGGCCAATGAGCAGTTCTTC,CASSFPGTGANEQFF
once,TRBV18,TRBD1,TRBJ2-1,TGTGCCAGCTCACCACGGGAACAGGGGGCGGCTGAGCAGTTCTTC,CASSPREQGAAEQFF
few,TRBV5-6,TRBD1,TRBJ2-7,TGTGCCAGCAGCTTGGCCACAGGGGGCGTCTACGAGCAGTACTTC,CASSLATGGVYEQYF
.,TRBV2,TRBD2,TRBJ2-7,TGTGCCAGCAGTGGGAGCGGGGGCCGTTCCTACGAGCAGTACTTC,CASSGSGGRSYEQYF
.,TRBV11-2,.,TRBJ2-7,TGTGCCAGCAGCCCCATCGCTGGGCCGAACTACGAGCAGTACTTC,CASSPIAGPNYEQYF
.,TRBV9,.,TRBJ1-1,TGTGCCAGCAGCGTACACCAAGGGGGGGGCTCTGAAGCTTTCTTT,CASSVHQGGGSEAFF
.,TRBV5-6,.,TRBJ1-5,TGTGCCAGCAGCTTGGGGGCCCTAAATCCCCAGCATTTT,CASSLGALNPQHF
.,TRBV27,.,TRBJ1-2,TGTGCCAGCAAAAACAGGGCCGCCCCTAACTATGGCTACACCTTC,CASKNRAAPNYGYTF